What follows are 20 T cell receptor beta chains derived from one specimen sequenced in a study of blood T cell repertoires in COVID-19. The method was immunoSEQ multiplex PCR; TCRdb's version includes in-frame clones alone and lacks a portion of them. The sample includes 150,000 to 200,000 clones, around 81% of them seen just once. What was sequenced was peripheral blood. These receptor sequences come from a human donor with acute or convalescent COVID-19. The donor label of this sample is uncertain.

The chain recombines TRBV25-1 with TRBJ1-6; no clear D gene. Trimming pared 6 bases from V and 5 bases from J, leaving 14 bases between. The CDR3 is 15 residues long. Germline loops: CDR1 MGHDK, CDR2 SYGVNS. CDR3 in amino acids: CASSLGNRDNSPLHF. In nucleotides, the CDR3 is TGTGCCAGCAGCCTCGGGAACAGAGATAATTCACCCCTCCACTTT.

The chain combines TRBV19 with TRBJ1-4, with D possibly being TRBD1 (5 bases). CDR3 length equals 13 residues. Trimming pared 5 bases from V and 3 bases from J, leaving 7 bases between. Germline-derived CDR1 and CDR2 are LNHDA and SQIVND (reference sequence). This CDR3 is CASSATANEKLFF. The CDR3 bases are TGTGCCAGTAGTGCGACAGCTAATGAAAAACTGTTTTTT.

The chain couples TRBV5-4 to TRBJ2-1; 14 bases are a match to TRBD2. Germline V gives CDR1 SGHNT, CDR2 YYREEE (reference sequence). This CDR3 comprises 16 residues. J gave up 5 bases and V 0 bases, and 1 base lay outside the gene matches. The CDR3 DNA sequence: TGTGCCAGCAGCTTGGAGGGACTAGCGGGAGACAATGAGCAGTTCTTC. Translating it yields CASSLEGLAGDNEQFF.

The gene calls are TRBV18 and TRBJ1-5, with 8 bases that match TRBD1. The CDR3 sequence is 15 residues long. Germline CDR1 KGHSH, CDR2 LQKENI. V was pared by 2 bases and J by 4 bases, with 4 bases of the junction left unmatched. CDR3 in DNA: TGTGCCAGCTCACCAGGACAGGGCCCAAATCAGCCCCAGCATTTT. Residues: CASSPGQGPNQPQHF.

The chain couples TRBV19 to TRBJ2-7; 12 bases line up with TRBD2. J lost 2 bases, V lost 3 bases, and 11 bases had no gene match. Germline loops: CDR1 LNHDA, CDR2 SQIVND (reference sequence). The length of the CDR3 is 18 residues. The CDR3 protein is CASSIGASGRAGTYEQYF. For the CDR3, the DNA is TGTGCCAGTAGTATCGGGGCTAGCGGGAGGGCCGGGACCTACGAGCAGTACTTC.

V and J are TRBV7-2 and TRBJ2-7, with TRBD2 as a possible D gene (5 bases). This CDR3 contains 17 residues. Per the germline V gene, CDR1 is SGHTA and CDR2 is FQGNSA. V shed 1 base and J shed 3 bases, with 19 bases lying between them. The CDR3 nucleotides read TGTGCCAGCAGCTTAGGAATTAGCGTCCCTCGCGGCTACGAGCAGTACTTC. This gives the protein CASSLGISVPRGYEQYF.

The rearrangement uses TRBV14 and TRBJ2-7; D is unresolved. Germline values: CDR1 SGHDN, CDR2 FVKESK. V was trimmed by 1 base and J by 7 bases, leaving 11 bases between them. The CDR3 loop spans 13 amino acids. The CDR3, as DNA: TGTGCCAGCAGCCAAGCCAGGAATGGTGAGCAGTACTTC. It specifies CASSQARNGEQYF.

The J gene is TRBJ1-5, the V gene TRBV19; maybe TRBD1 (5 bases). Trimming took 6 bases from V and 0 from J, leaving 12 bases between them. This CDR3 comprises 15 residues. The germline V gene encodes CDR1 LNHDA and CDR2 SQIVND (reference sequence). The chain's CDR3 is CASRGAETSNQPQHF. The CDR3 DNA reads as TGTGCCAGTAGAGGGGCAGAAACTAGCAATCAGCCCCAGCATTTT.

The chain uses TRBV19 and TRBJ1-4; D is uncertain. The CDR3 is 15 amino acids. Germline-derived CDR1 and CDR2 are LNHDA and SQIVND (reference sequence). The V end was cut by 7 bases, the J end by 6 bases, with 18 bases between. CDR3 DNA sequence: TGTGCCAGTACCATCGGGATGGCAGAGGATGAAAAACTGTTTTTT. Translating gives CASTIGMAEDEKLFF.

This rearrangement joins TRBV2 to TRBJ2-6; maybe TRBD1 (6 bases). The V gene's germline CDR1 is SNHLY and CDR2 FYNNEI. This CDR3 has 15 amino acids. V lost 3 bases, J lost 2 bases, and 8 bases lay in between. In DNA form, the CDR3 reads TGTGCCAGCAGTGACCCAGGGGCTGGGGCCAACGTCCTGACTTTC. Amino acid sequence: CASSDPGAGANVLTF.

Remarks on this clone: Distinct nucleotide sequences in the sample also encode this CDR3. This CDR3 reads CASSPGSTDTQYF. CDR3 sequence (DNA): TGTGCCAGCTCACCAGGCTCCACAGATACGCAGTATTTT. The V call is TRBV18, the J call TRBJ2-3; no reliable D call. The V end was cut by 2 bases, the J end by 2 bases, with 5 bases between. Germline V gene data show CDR1 as KGHSH and CDR2 as LQKENI. CDR3 length: 13 residues.

This clone was recorded once. J is TRBJ2-5 and V is TRBV4-2; 7 bases line up with TRBD2. Germline lookup yields CDR1 LGHNA and CDR2 YNFKEQ. V lost 4 bases to trimming and J lost 5 bases; unmatched junction nucleotides: 16. The CDR3 sequence is 17 residues long. CDR3 sequence reads: CASSLTPGMSGVETQYF. The CDR3 DNA reads TGTGCCAGCAGCCTTACCCCCGGAATGAGCGGGGTTGAGACCCAGTACTTC.

The V call is TRBV7-9, the J call TRBJ1-2; no definite D call. Germline lookup yields CDR1 SEHNR and CDR2 FQNEAQ (reference sequence). V was clipped by 9 bases and J by 6 bases, with 20 bases between them. This CDR3 has 14 residues. As DNA, the CDR3 is TGTGCCAGTGTGGGCGGGGAGAGAGGTGATGGCTACACCTTC. Its protein is CASVGGERGDGYTF. Full variable domain (rest looked up from reference TRBV7-9 and TRBJ1-2): DTGVSQNPRHKITKRGQNVTFRCDPISEHNRLYWYRQTLGQGPEFLTYFQNEAQLEKSRLLSDRFSAERPKGSFSTLEIQRTEQGDSAMYLCASVGGERGDGYTFGSGTRLTVV.

This clone was seen just once. The chain recombines TRBV28 with TRBJ1-2, with D possibly matching TRBD1 (5 bases). Trimming removed 6 bases from V and 3 bases from J, with 11 bases in between. The CDR3 spans 13 residues. Germline V CDR1 and CDR2: MDHEN, SYDVKM. The CDR3 region is CASSNGGYYGYTF. The DNA for the CDR3 is TGTGCCAGCAGCAACGGGGGGTACTATGGCTACACCTTC.

This sequence joins TRBV7-3 and TRBJ2-1; TRBD2 matches at 9 bases. J gave up 10 bases and V 1 base, and 14 bases lay outside the gene matches. Germline lookup yields CDR1 SGHTA and CDR2 FQGTGA. The CDR3 is 17 residues long. The CDR3 protein is CASSLIGAGGPSGEQFF. CDR3 coding DNA: TGTGCCAGCAGCTTAATAGGAGCGGGAGGCCCCAGTGGCGAGCAGTTCTTC. Complete variable domain (other parts from reference TRBV7-3 and TRBJ2-1): GAGVSQTPSNKVTEKGKYVELRCDPISGHTALYWYRQSLGQGPEFLIYFQGTGAADDSGLPNDRFFAVRPEGSVSTLKIQRTERGDSAVYLCASSLIGAGGPSGEQFFGPGTRLTVL.

The rearrangement uses TRBV12-3 or TRBV12-4 and TRBJ1-1; a possible D gene is TRBD1 (5 bases). CDR3 size: 13 residues. Trimming pared 1 base from V and 8 bases from J, leaving 11 bases between. The chain's CDR3 is CASSLEDTPEAFF. The CDR3 DNA reads as TGTGCCAGCAGTTTAGAGGACACCCCCGAAGCTTTCTTT.

The chain carries TRBV5-1 and TRBJ2-2, with D unresolved. V lost 4 bases, J lost 0 bases, and 13 bases lay in between. The CDR3 has 16 amino acids. Germline V gives CDR1 SGHRS, CDR2 YFSETQ. The CDR3 coding sequence is TGCGCCAGCAGCCCGGCCAGTGACACGAACACCGGGGAGCTGTTTTTT. Translated, it gives CASSPASDTNTGELFF. Combining the CDR3 with reference TRBV5-1 and TRBJ2-2 gives the whole variable domain KAGVTQTPRYLIKTRGQQVTLSCSPISGHRSVSWYQQTPGQGLQFLFEYFSETQRNKGNFPGRFSGRQFSNSRSEMNVSTLELGDSALYLCASSPASDTNTGELFFGEGSRLTVL.

V and J are TRBV18 and TRBJ2-2; tentatively, D is TRBD2 (6 bases). The V and J ends lost 3 bases and 5 bases respectively, with 13 bases between them. The CDR3 covers 15 residues. CDR1 is KGHSH, CDR2 LQKENI, per germline. CDR3 coding DNA: TGTGCCAGCTCACCCACCCTTGGAGGGACCGGGGAGCTGTTTTTT. It specifies CASSPTLGGTGELFF.

The rearrangement joins TRBV5-1 to TRBJ1-1; TRBD1 might be the D (5 bases). Deletions cut 4 bases from V and 3 bases from J, with 19 bases between. This CDR3 is built from 16 residues. CDR1 and CDR2 from the germline V gene are SGHRS and YFSETQ. CDR3 in amino acids: CASSPPRSGADTEAFF. In DNA, the CDR3 is TGCGCCAGCAGCCCCCCTCGTAGTGGGGCGGACACTGAAGCTTTCTTT.

The sample holds a few counts of this clone. The chain uses TRBV5-1 and TRBJ1-1; no reliable D call. This CDR3 contains 16 residues. Trimming removed 0 bases from V and 6 bases from J, with 18 bases in between. Germline CDR1 is SGHRS and CDR2 is YFSETQ. In DNA, the CDR3 is TGCGCCAGCAGCTTGGACCGGGTTGAGAATTCTGCTGAAGCTTTCTTT. Protein: CASSLDRVENSAEAFF.